This entry lists 14 T cell receptor beta chains sequenced from one sample in a study of T cell responses to AZD1222 COVID-19 vaccine. TCRdb's copy holds only in-frame clones and misses some; the assay was immunoSEQ multiplex PCR. The table has around 120,000 clones, 70% to 90% seen once. Material: peripheral blood, obtained on day 0 of MenACWY control vaccination. The receptor set was obtained from an adult in good health.

V usage is TRBV5-4 and J usage is TRBJ2-2; 13 positions match TRBD2. V lost 4 bases to trimming and J lost 2 bases; unmatched junction nucleotides: 5. Germline V CDR1 and CDR2: SGHNT, YYREEE (reference sequence). The CDR3 runs to 17 residues. The CDR3: CASSPGTSGVNTGELFF. The CDR3, as DNA: TGTGCCAGCAGCCCAGGGACTAGCGGGGTTAACACCGGGGAGCTGTTTTTT.

In its sample, this clone was seen a few times. V is TRBV30 and J is TRBJ1-3; 10 nucleotides agree with TRBD1. Germline loops: CDR1 GTSNPN, CDR2 SVGIG (reference sequence). The length of the CDR3 is 20 residues. Trimming took 3 bases from V and 0 from J; bases not matched to a gene: 17. CDR3 in amino acids: CAWSVKTGQGRRGSGNTIYF. In DNA, the CDR3 is TGTGCCTGGAGCGTTAAAACGGGACAGGGGAGAAGAGGCTCTGGAAACACCATATATTTT.

This chain joins TRBV19 and TRBJ1-4; D remains unclear. Germline assignment: CDR1 LNHDA and CDR2 SQIVND (reference sequence). Deletions cut 8 bases from V and 0 bases from J, with 19 bases between. The CDR3 length is 17 residues. CDR3 sequence: CASRKTELIATNEKLFF. The DNA of the CDR3 is TGTGCCAGTCGTAAAACAGAGCTCATTGCAACTAATGAAAAACTGTTTTTT.

V and J are TRBV12-3 or TRBV12-4 and TRBJ1-1; 7 bases agree with TRBD1. V shed 4 bases, J shed 11 bases, and the junction held 10 bases outside the gene matches. This CDR3 region has 13 residues. The CDR3 loop reads CASSSRGGAEAFF. The CDR3 DNA is TGTGCCAGCAGTTCCAGAGGGGGCGCGGAGGCTTTCTTT.

A single count supports this clone. The chain employs TRBV11-3 and TRBJ2-7; perhaps D is TRBD1 or TRBD2 (6 bases each). The CDR3 totals 15 residues. Trimming stripped 5 bases from V and 2 bases from J, with 16 bases between. Germline loops: CDR1 SGHNT, CDR2 YENEEA. The CDR3 bases are TGTGCCAGCAGCATGGGAGGACAGTCCCCCTACGAGCAGTACTTC. Its protein product is CASSMGGQSPYEQYF.

The CDR3 sequence is CASSSRDRNYNEQFF. The CDR3, as DNA: TGTGCCAGCAGCTCCCGGGACAGGAACTACAATGAGCAGTTCTTC. The V gene is TRBV5-4, the J gene TRBJ2-1; TRBD1 aligns across 8 bases. Germline loops: CDR1 SGHNT, CDR2 YYREEE (reference sequence). V gave up 3 bases and J gave up 3 bases; unmatched junction bases: 5. The CDR3 sequence is 15 residues long.

This chain uses TRBV6-2 or TRBV6-3 with TRBJ2-7; D might be TRBD2 (6 bases). CDR3 length: 15 amino acids. Per the germline V gene, CDR1 is MNHEY and CDR2 is SVGEGT. Trimming left V 6 bases short and J 3 bases short, with 18 bases between. CDR3 amino acids: CASSPPGSGDYEQYF. The CDR3 DNA reads TGTGCCAGCAGCCCTCCCGGGAGCGGCGACTACGAGCAGTACTTC.

As for this clone: Other DNA sequences from this sample encode an identical CDR3 as well. The V and J genes are TRBV4-3 and TRBJ2-1; 14 bases fit TRBD2. The germline V gene has CDR1 LGHNA and CDR2 YSLEER. With 4 bases clipped from V and 4 bases from J, the junction kept 0 bases outside the gene matches. The CDR3 has 15 amino acids. The CDR3, as DNA: TGCGCCAGCAGCCGGACTAGCGGGGGGTACAATGAGCAGTTCTTC. Its translation: CASSRTSGGYNEQFF.

The chain's CDR3 is CASSQGYPRLAYEQYF. CDR3 coding DNA: TGCGCCAGCAGCCAAGGGTACCCCCGGCTGGCCTACGAGCAGTACTTC. The V and J genes are TRBV4-1 and TRBJ2-7; D remains unclear. Germline V gene data show CDR1 as MGHRA and CDR2 as YSYEKL. This CDR3 is built from 16 residues. V lost 1 base to trimming and J lost 2 bases, with 15 bases between them.

The DNA of the CDR3 is TGTGCCAGTAGTAAAAGGGGCACTGAAGCTTTCTTT. Translation gives CASSKRGTEAFF. The chain links TRBV19 to TRBJ1-1; D possibly corresponds to TRBD1 (5 bases). With 4 bases removed from V and 4 bases from J, the gap between germline ends came to 7 bases. CDR1 LNHDA and CDR2 SQIVND come from the germline V gene (reference sequence). This CDR3 has 12 amino acids.

The chain uses TRBV7-3 and TRBJ2-1, with D possibly being TRBD1 or TRBD2 (7 bases each). Deletions cut 5 bases from V and 7 bases from J, with 15 bases between. Looked up from germline, CDR1 is SGHTA and CDR2 is FQGTGA. CDR3 size: 14 residues. The DNA for the CDR3 is TGTGCCAGCAGCGCGAAGCAGGGGGGGAATGAGCAGTTCTTC. Encoded protein: CASSAKQGGNEQFF.

This clone has a single count. The rearrangement uses TRBV5-1 and TRBJ2-7; 8 nucleotides align to TRBD1. CDR1 and CDR2 from the germline V gene are SGHRS and YFSETQ. V shed 5 bases and J 5 bases; nucleotides not matched to a gene: 6. The CDR3 is made up of 13 amino acids. The CDR3 DNA follows: TGCGCCAGCAGATCCTCGGACAGGGACGAGCAGTACTTC. Encoded protein: CASRSSDRDEQYF.

The CDR3 spells CASSPGRSLNTEAFF. DNA of the CDR3: TGTGCCAGCAGTCCCGGACGGAGCCTGAACACTGAAGCTTTCTTT. This chain links TRBV6-6 with TRBJ1-1; D is unclear. Germline-derived CDR1 and CDR2 are MNHNY and SVGAGI (reference sequence). This CDR3 has 15 amino acids. V was clipped by 5 bases and J by 0 bases, with 13 bases between them.

The V gene is TRBV5-4, the J gene TRBJ1-4, with a tentative D call TRBD1 (5 bases). V was trimmed by 4 bases and J by 7 bases, leaving 23 bases between them. Germline V gene data show CDR1 as SGHNT and CDR2 as YYREEE (reference sequence). The CDR3 spans 17 residues. The CDR3: CASSPGRAGGGSEKLFF. CDR3 sequence (DNA): TGTGCCAGCAGCCCCGGGAGGGCCGGGGGAGGTAGTGAAAAACTGTTTTTT.